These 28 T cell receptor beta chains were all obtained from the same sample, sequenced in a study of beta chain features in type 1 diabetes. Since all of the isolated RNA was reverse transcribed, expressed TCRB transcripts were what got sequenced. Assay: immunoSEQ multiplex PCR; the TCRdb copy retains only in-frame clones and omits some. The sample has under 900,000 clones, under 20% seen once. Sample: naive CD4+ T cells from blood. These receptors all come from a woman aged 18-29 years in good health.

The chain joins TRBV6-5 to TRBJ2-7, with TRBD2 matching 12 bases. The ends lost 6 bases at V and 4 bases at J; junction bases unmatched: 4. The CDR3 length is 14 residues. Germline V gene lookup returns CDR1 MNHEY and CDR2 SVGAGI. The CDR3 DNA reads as TGTGCCAGCAGAAGACTAGCGGGAGAGTACGAGCAGTACTTC. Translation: CASRRLAGEYEQYF.

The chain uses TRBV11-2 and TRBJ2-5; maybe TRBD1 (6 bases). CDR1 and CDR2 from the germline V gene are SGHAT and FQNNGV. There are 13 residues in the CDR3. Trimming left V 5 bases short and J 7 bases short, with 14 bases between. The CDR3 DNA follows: TGTGCCAGCAGCCGACAGGTACTGGGGACCCAGTACTTC. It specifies CASSRQVLGTQYF.

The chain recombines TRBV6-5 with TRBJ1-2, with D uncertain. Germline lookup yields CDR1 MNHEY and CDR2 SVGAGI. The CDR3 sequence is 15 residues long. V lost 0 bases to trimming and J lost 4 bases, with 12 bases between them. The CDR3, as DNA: TGTGCCAGCAGTTACTCGACCTACCCCGCCTATGGCTACACCTTC. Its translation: CASSYSTYPAYGYTF.

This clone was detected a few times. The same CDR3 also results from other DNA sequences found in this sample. The CDR3 loop reads CASSLAVSYNEQFF. The CDR3 nucleotides are TGTGCCAGCAGTCTGGCGGTCTCCTACAATGAGCAGTTCTTC. The chain has TRBV28 and TRBJ2-1; D is unclear. CDR1 MDHEN and CDR2 SYDVKM come from the germline V gene. V lost 5 bases and J lost 0, with 8 bases in between. CDR3 length: 14 residues.

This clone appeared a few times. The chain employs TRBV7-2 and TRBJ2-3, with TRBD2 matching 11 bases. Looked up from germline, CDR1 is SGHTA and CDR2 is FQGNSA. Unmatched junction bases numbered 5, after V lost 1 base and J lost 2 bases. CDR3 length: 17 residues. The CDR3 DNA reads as TGTGCCAGCAGCTTAGTTGCTAGCGGGAGGTTCACAGATACGCAGTATTTT. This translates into CASSLVASGRFTDTQYF.

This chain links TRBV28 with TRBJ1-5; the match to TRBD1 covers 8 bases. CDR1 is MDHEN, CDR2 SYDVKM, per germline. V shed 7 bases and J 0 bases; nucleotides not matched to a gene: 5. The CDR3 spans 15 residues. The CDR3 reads CASMDRAYSNQPQHF. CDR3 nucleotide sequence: TGTGCCAGCATGGACAGGGCCTATAGCAATCAGCCCCAGCATTTT. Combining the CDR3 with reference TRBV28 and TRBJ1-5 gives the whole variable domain DVKVTQSSRYLVKRTGEKVFLECVQDMDHENMFWYRQDPGLGLRLIYFSYDVKMKEKGDIPEGYSVSREKKERFSLILESASTNQTSMYLCASMDRAYSNQPQHFGDGTRLSIL.

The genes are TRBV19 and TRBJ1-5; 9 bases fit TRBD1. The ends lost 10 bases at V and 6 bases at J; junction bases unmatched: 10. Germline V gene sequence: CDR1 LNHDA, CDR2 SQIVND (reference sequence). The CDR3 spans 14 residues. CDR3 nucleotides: TGTGCCACCACGGGACAGGGTGGAGGTCAGCCCCAGCATTTT. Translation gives CATTGQGGGQPQHF.

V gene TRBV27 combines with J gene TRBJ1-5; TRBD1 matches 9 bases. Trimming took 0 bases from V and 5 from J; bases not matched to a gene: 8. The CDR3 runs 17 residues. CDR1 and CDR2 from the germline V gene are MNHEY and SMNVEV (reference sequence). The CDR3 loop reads CASSLSYGTGLHQPQHF. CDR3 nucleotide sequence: TGTGCCAGCAGTTTATCGTATGGGACAGGGCTCCATCAGCCCCAGCATTTT.

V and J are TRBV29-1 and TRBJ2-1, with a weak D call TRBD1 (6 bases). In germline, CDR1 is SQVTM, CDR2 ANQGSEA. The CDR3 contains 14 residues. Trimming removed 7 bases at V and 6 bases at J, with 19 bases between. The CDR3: CSAGTPVGVNEQFF. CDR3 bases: TGCAGCGCAGGGACACCCGTAGGGGTCAATGAGCAGTTCTTC.

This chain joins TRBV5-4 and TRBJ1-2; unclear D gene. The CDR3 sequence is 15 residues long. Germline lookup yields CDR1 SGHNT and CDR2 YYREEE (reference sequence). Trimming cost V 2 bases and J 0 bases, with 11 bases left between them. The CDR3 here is CASSFHGRANYGYTF. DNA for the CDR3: TGTGCCAGCAGCTTTCACGGAAGAGCTAACTATGGCTACACCTTC.

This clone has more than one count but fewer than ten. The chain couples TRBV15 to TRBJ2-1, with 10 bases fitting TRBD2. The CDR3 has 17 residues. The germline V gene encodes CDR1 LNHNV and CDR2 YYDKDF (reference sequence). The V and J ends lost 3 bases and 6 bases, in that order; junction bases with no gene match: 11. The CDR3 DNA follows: TGTGCCACCAGCAGCCGGGCCGGGACTAGCGATTTCAATGAGCAGTTCTTC. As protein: CATSSRAGTSDFNEQFF. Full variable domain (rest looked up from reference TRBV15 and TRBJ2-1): DAMVIQNPRYQVTQFGKPVTLSCSQTLNHNVMYWYQQKSSQAPKLLFHYYDKDFNNEADTPDNFQSRRPNTSFCFLDIRSPGLGDTAMYLCATSSRAGTSDFNEQFFGPGTRLTVL.

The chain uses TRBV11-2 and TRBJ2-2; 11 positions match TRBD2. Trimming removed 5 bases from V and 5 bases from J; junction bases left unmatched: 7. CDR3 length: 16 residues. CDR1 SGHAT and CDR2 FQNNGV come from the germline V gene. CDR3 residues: CASSLSGRGLTGELFF. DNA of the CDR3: TGTGCCAGCAGCCTTAGCGGGAGGGGGCTTACCGGGGAGCTGTTTTTT.

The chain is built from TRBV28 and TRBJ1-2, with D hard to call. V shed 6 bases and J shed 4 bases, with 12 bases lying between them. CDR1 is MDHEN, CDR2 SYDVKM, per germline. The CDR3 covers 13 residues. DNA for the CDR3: TGTGCCAGCAGCTCGGAGATGGGCTATGGCTACACCTTC. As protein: CASSSEMGYGYTF.

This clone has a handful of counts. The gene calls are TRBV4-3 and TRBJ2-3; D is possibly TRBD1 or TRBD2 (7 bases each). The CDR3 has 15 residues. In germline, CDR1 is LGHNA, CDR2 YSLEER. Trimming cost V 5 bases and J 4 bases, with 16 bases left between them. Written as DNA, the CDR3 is TGCGCCAGCAGCTACAGACAGGGAGGGGCAGATACGCAGTATTTT. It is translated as CASSYRQGGADTQYF.

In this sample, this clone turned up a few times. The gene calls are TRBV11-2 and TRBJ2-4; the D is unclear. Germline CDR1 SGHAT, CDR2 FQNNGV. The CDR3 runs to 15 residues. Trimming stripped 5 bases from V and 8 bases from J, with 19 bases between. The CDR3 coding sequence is TGTGCCAGCAGCCGGCAGACGATGAATTTGGACATTCAGTACTTC. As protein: CASSRQTMNLDIQYF.

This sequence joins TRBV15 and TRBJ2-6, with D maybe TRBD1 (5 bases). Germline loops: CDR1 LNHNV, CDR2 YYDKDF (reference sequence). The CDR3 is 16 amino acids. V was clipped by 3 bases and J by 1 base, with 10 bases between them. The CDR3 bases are TGTGCCACCAGCAGGATTAGGGGTTCTGGGGCCAACGTCCTGACTTTC. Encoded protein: CATSRIRGSGANVLTF.

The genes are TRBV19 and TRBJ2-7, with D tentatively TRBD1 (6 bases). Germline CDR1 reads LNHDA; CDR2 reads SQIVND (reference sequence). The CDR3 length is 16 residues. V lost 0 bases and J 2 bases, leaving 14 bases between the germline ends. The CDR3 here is CASSIDLRQVTYEQYF. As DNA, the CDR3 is TGTGCCAGTAGTATAGACTTGCGACAGGTGACCTACGAGCAGTACTTC.

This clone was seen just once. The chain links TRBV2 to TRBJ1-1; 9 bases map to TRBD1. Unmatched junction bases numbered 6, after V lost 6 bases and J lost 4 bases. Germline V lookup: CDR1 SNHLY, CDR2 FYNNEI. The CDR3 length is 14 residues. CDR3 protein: CASRRDRETTEAFF. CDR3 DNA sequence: TGTGCCAGCAGGAGGGACAGGGAGACCACTGAAGCTTTCTTT.

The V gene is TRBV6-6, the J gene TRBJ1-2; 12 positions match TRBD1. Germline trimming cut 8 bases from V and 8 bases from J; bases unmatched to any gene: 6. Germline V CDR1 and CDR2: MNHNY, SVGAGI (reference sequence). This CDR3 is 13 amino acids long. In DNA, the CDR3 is TGTGCCAGCGGGGACAGGGGGCCAGGAGGCTACACCTTC. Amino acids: CASGDRGPGGYTF.

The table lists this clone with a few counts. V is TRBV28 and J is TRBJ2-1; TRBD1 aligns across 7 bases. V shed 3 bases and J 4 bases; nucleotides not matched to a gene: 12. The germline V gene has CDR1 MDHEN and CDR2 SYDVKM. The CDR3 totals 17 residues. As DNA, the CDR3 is TGTGCCAGCAGTTTTCATCTGGGACAGCCGAATTACAATGAGCAGTTCTTC. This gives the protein CASSFHLGQPNYNEQFF.

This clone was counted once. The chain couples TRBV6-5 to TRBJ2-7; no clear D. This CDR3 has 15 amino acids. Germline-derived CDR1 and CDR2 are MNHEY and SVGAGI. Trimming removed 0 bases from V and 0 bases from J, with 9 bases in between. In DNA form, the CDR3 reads TGTGCCAGCAGTTACTCGAAGGCCAGCTCCTACGAGCAGTACTTC. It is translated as CASSYSKASSYEQYF.

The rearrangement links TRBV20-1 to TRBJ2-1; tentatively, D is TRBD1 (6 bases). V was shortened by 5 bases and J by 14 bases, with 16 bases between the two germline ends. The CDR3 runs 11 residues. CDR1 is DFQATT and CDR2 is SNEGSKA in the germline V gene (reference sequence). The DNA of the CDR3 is TGCAGTGCTGTCGAGTTCAGGGACAAGTTCTTC. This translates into CSAVEFRDKFF.

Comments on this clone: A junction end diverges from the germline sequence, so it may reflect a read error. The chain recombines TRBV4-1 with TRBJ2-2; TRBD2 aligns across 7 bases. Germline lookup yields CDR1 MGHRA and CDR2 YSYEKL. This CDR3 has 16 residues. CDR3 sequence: CASSQVGRAYTGELFF. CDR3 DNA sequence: TGCGCCAGCAGCCAAGTTGGGAGGGCCTACACCGGGGAGCTGTTTTTC.

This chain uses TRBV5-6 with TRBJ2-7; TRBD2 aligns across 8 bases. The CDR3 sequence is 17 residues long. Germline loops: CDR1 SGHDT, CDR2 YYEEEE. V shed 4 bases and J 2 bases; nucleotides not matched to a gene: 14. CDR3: CASSPFFAGGGTYEQYF. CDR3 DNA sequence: TGTGCCAGCAGCCCGTTTTTTGCGGGGGGCGGAACCTACGAGCAGTACTTC. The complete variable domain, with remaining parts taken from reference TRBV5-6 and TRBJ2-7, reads DAGVTQSPTHLIKTRGQQVTLRCSPKSGHDTVSWYQQALGQGPQFIFQYYEEEERQRGNFPDRFSGHQFPNYSSELNVNALLLGDSALYLCASSPFFAGGGTYEQYFGPGTRLTVT.

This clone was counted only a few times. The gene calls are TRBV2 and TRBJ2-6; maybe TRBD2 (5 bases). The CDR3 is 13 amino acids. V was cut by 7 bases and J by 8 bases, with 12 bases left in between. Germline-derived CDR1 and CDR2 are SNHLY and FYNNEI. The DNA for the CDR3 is TGTGCCAGCACAAGGGAGTCTTCCAACGTCCTGACTTTC. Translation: CASTRESSNVLTF.

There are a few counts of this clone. CDR3 nucleotides: TGCGCCAGCAGCCAAGGGGAGGGGCGGGAGCAGTACTTC. Translating gives CASSQGEGREQYF. The chain employs TRBV4-3 and TRBJ2-7; 7 nucleotides agree with TRBD2. The ends lost 1 base at V and 7 bases at J; junction bases unmatched: 4. The CDR3 runs to 13 residues. CDR1 is LGHNA, CDR2 YSLEER, per germline.

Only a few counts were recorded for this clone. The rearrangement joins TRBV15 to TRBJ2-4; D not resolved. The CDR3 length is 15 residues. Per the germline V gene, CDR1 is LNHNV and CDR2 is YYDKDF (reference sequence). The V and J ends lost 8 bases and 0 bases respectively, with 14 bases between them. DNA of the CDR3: TGTGCCACCCGATATGATTTGGCAGCCAAAAACATTCAGTACTTC. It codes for CATRYDLAAKNIQYF.

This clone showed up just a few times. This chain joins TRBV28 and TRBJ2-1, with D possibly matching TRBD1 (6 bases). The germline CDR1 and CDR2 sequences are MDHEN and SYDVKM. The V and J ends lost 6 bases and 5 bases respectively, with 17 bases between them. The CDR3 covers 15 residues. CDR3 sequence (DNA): TGTGCCAGCAGCATCGGGCCACAGGGAGACAATGAGCAGTTCTTC. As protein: CASSIGPQGDNEQFF.